The 24 T cell receptor beta chains in this list originate from one sample, sequenced in a study of T cell repertoires in cytomegalovirus infection. TCRdb reprocessed the reads with MiXCR, giving one entry per CDR3 protein. Among 200,000 to 300,000 distinct CDR3 sequences listed, roughly 13% were seen once. Source material: PBMCs. The receptors stem from a human donor in good health (CMV status not recorded). Some clones in this sample may be carry-over from other donors' samples.

This clonotype was observed a handful of times. The CDR3 spells CASSYGQGRYEQYF. The CDR3 region has the DNA TGTGCCAGCAGCTACGGACAGGGGAGGTACGAGCAGTACTTC. The rearrangement uses TRBV7-2 and TRBJ2-7; 9 nucleotides align to TRBD1. This CDR3 spans 14 amino acids. With V trimmed by 4 bases and J by 4 bases, 5 bases remained unmatched. CDR1 SGHTA and CDR2 FQGNSA come from the germline V gene.

Many counts were recorded for this clonotype. The V gene is TRBV7-9, the J gene TRBJ2-1; tentatively, D is TRBD1 (5 bases). Germline V gene sequence: CDR1 SEHNR, CDR2 FQNEAQ (reference sequence). Trimming pared 4 bases from V and 0 bases from J, leaving 10 bases between. There are 15 residues in the CDR3. CDR3 residues: CASSSRASSYNEQFF. The CDR3 bases are TGTGCCAGCAGCTCCAGGGCCAGCTCCTACAATGAGCAGTTCTTC.

In its sample, this clonotype was seen a few times. The gene calls are TRBV28 and TRBJ1-2, with TRBD1 as a possible D gene (5 bases). Germline V gives CDR1 MDHEN, CDR2 SYDVKM. The ends were cut back, 8 bases at V and 6 bases at J, with 22 bases in the middle. This CDR3 has 15 amino acids. The CDR3 protein is CASLLSRGTINGYTF. In DNA form, the CDR3 reads TGTGCCAGCTTATTATCAAGGGGCACCATAAATGGCTACACCTTC.

The rearrangement links TRBV20-1 to TRBJ1-1, with TRBD1 identical over 9 bases. The CDR3 runs to 13 residues. Germline CDR1 is DFQATT and CDR2 is SNEGSKA (reference sequence). This CDR3 reads CAVSRDRDTEAFF. The CDR3 DNA follows: TGCGCAGTCAGCCGGGACAGGGACACTGAAGCTTTCTTT.

The sample holds many counts of this clonotype. The J gene is TRBJ1-5, the V gene TRBV28, with D unclear. Trimming took off 6 bases at V and 0 bases at J, with 9 bases between the two ends. The V gene's germline CDR1 is MDHEN and CDR2 SYDVKM. The CDR3 extends over 14 amino acids. The CDR3 coding sequence is TGTGCCAGCAGCCCGTGGGATAGCAATCAGCCCCAGCATTTT. Protein sequence: CASSPWDSNQPQHF.

At least ten counts were recorded for this clonotype. The chain's CDR3 is CASSPLFSGANVLTF. DNA for the CDR3: TGTGCCAGCAGCCCGCTTTTCTCTGGGGCCAACGTCCTGACTTTC. The rearrangement uses TRBV7-3 and TRBJ2-6; D gene uncertain. The germline V gene encodes CDR1 SGHTA and CDR2 FQGTGA. Trimming pared 5 bases from V and 0 bases from J, leaving 8 bases between. This CDR3 region has 15 residues.

In its sample, this clonotype was seen many times. V and J are TRBV7-8 and TRBJ2-2; the match to TRBD2 covers 11 bases. V was clipped by 2 bases and J by 1 base; unmatched bases: 6. This CDR3 is 18 amino acids long. Germline loops: CDR1 SGHVS, CDR2 FQNEAQ. The CDR3, as DNA: TGTGCCAGCAGCTTAAAACTAGCGGGAGCCGTGAACACCGGGGAGCTGTTTTTT. Translation gives CASSLKLAGAVNTGELFF.

This clonotype appeared many times. The chain has TRBV7-2 and TRBJ1-2; D may be TRBD1 (6 bases). The CDR3 is 13 residues long. Looked up from germline, CDR1 is SGHTA and CDR2 is FQGNSA. V shed 3 bases and J shed 4 bases, with 9 bases lying between them. In nucleotides, the CDR3 is TGTGCCAGCAGCTTCCAACAGGGCTATGGCTACACCTTC. Its translation is CASSFQQGYGYTF.

This clonotype has at least ten counts. The rearrangement joins TRBV7-2 to TRBJ1-2; a possible D gene is TRBD1 (6 bases). V gave up 5 bases and J gave up 8 bases, with 24 bases separating them. The CDR3 consists of 16 residues. Germline-derived CDR1 and CDR2 are SGHTA and FQGNSA. This chain's CDR3 is CASSPGGEGGKRGYTF. The CDR3 DNA reads as TGTGCCAGCAGCCCAGGAGGGGAGGGGGGGAAGAGGGGCTACACCTTC.

The chain links TRBV20-1 to TRBJ1-2, with D uncertain. V lost 1 base and J lost 7, with 7 bases in between. Germline V gene sequence: CDR1 DFQATT, CDR2 SNEGSKA (reference sequence). This CDR3 spans 11 amino acids. The CDR3 is CSARASVGYTF. CDR3 sequence (DNA): TGCAGTGCTAGAGCTAGTGTTGGCTACACCTTC.

This clonotype was counted at least ten times. This chain uses TRBV20-1 with TRBJ2-7; TRBD1 might be the D (7 bases). The V and J ends lost 5 bases and 1 base respectively, with 15 bases between them. Germline V gene data show CDR1 as DFQATT and CDR2 as SNEGSKA (reference sequence). This CDR3 has 14 residues. The CDR3 reads CSAARPGGSYEQYF. In DNA, the CDR3 is TGCAGTGCTGCCCGACCAGGGGGGTCCTACGAGCAGTACTTC.

This clonotype was recorded a few times. The CDR3 bases are TGTGCCAGCAGCCTCAGAGGAGTTACGCAGTATTTT. It codes for CASSLRGVTQYF. This chain links TRBV27 with TRBJ2-3; D remains unclear. Germline loops: CDR1 MNHEY, CDR2 SMNVEV (reference sequence). V lost 6 bases and J 8 bases, leaving 12 bases between the germline ends. There are 12 residues in the CDR3.

This clonotype appeared a few times. The chain combines TRBV29-1 with TRBJ2-1; D tentatively fits TRBD1 or TRBD2 (8 bases each). Trimming stripped 6 bases from V and 0 bases from J, with 15 bases between. The CDR3 totals 15 residues. Germline CDR1 is SQVTM and CDR2 is ANQGSEA. CDR3 amino acids: CSVGGDRSSYNEQFF. The CDR3 nucleotides read TGCAGCGTCGGGGGGGACAGGAGCTCCTACAATGAGCAGTTCTTC.

There are many counts of this clonotype. The chain recombines TRBV7-2 with TRBJ2-3; D may be TRBD2 (5 bases). The CDR3 covers 14 residues. Germline V gene data show CDR1 as SGHTA and CDR2 as FQGNSA. Between the trimmed V and J ends, which lost 5 bases and 1 base, there was a span of 10 bases. The CDR3: CASSLLRGTDTQYF. CDR3 coding DNA: TGTGCCAGCAGCCTATTGAGGGGCACAGATACGCAGTATTTT.

Worth noting for this clonotype: A junction boundary mismatches the germline segment, possibly from a read error. The chain employs TRBV20-1 and TRBJ1-1; D ambiguous. Germline V gene data show CDR1 as DFQATT and CDR2 as SNEGSKA (reference sequence). The CDR3 is made up of 11 amino acids. CDR3 sequence reads: CSVRMNTEAFF. In DNA form, the CDR3 reads TGCAGTGTTAGAATGAACACTGAAGCTTTCTTT.

This clonotype has a count of ten or more. The chain employs TRBV28 and TRBJ1-5, with a possible D match to TRBD1 (6 bases). The ends were cut back, 4 bases at V and 2 bases at J, with 18 bases in the middle. The CDR3 runs 17 residues. Per germline, CDR1 MDHEN and CDR2 SYDVKM. This CDR3 is CASSSRPWGGGNQPQHF. DNA for the CDR3: TGTGCCAGCAGTTCCCGCCCGTGGGGGGGCGGCAATCAGCCCCAGCATTTT.

V is TRBV6-1 and J is TRBJ2-2; D might be TRBD1 (7 bases). This CDR3 has 15 residues. V was pared by 0 bases and J by 7 bases, with 12 bases between. The V gene's germline CDR1 is MNHNS and CDR2 SASEGT. CDR3: CASSEASGGGGELFF. The CDR3 coding sequence is TGTGCCAGCAGTGAAGCCTCAGGGGGAGGCGGGGAGCTGTTTTTT.

Points on this clonotype: An end of the junction differs from the germline gene, which may be a read error. The chain couples TRBV7-8 to TRBJ2-7; D is perhaps TRBD1 (6 bases). This CDR3 contains 14 residues. CDR1 is SGHVS, CDR2 FQNEAQ, per germline. In DNA, the CDR3 is TGTGCCAGCAGCTCCCGGACAGCAACCTACGTGCAGTACTTC. Translated: CASSSRTATYVQYF. Full variable domain (missing parts from reference TRBV7-8 and TRBJ2-7): GAGVSQSPRYKVAKRGQDVALRCDPISGHVSLFWYQQALGQGPEFLTYFQNEAQLDKSGLPSDRFFAERPEGSVSTLKIQRTQQEDSAVYLCASSSRTATYVQYFGPGTRLTVT.

A few counts support this clonotype. The genes are TRBV7-9 and TRBJ1-1, with unresolved D. Trimming took off 6 bases at V and 0 bases at J, with 5 bases between the two ends. The CDR3 is made up of 12 amino acids. Germline values: CDR1 SEHNR, CDR2 FQNEAQ (reference sequence). The CDR3, as DNA: TGTGCCAGCAGGCAGCTGAACACTGAAGCTTTCTTT. Encoded protein: CASRQLNTEAFF.

This clonotype turned up a few times. The chain recombines TRBV25-1 with TRBJ2-1; 8 bases fit TRBD2. Germline lookup yields CDR1 MGHDK and CDR2 SYGVNS. Trimming removed 4 bases from V and 7 bases from J; junction bases left unmatched: 12. The CDR3 is 16 residues long. The CDR3 bases are TGTGCCAGCAGTGGTGGGTCAGGACTAGCAATAAATGAGCAGTTCTTC. As protein: CASSGGSGLAINEQFF.

V gene TRBV4-2 combines with J gene TRBJ1-3; weak D call: TRBD1 (6 bases). In germline, CDR1 is LGHNA, CDR2 YNFKEQ. V was trimmed by 0 bases and J by 1 base, leaving 7 bases between them. This CDR3 contains 15 residues. The CDR3 sequence: CASSQETGSGNTIYF. DNA for the CDR3: TGTGCCAGCAGCCAAGAAACAGGGTCTGGAAACACCATATATTTT.

This clonotype was detected only a few times. The V call is TRBV7-6, the J call TRBJ2-7; D not resolved. Looked up from germline, CDR1 is SGHVS and CDR2 is FNYEAQ. This CDR3 comprises 14 residues. V lost 7 bases and J lost 0, with 13 bases in between. Here the CDR3 DNA reads TGTGCCAGCAACCCCCTGTTGAGCTCCTACGAGCAGTACTTC. Residues: CASNPLLSSYEQYF.

This clonotype was detected a few times. The chain's CDR3 is CAISDRITGELFF. In DNA form, the CDR3 reads TGTGCCATCAGTGACAGGATCACCGGGGAGCTGTTTTTT. The V and J genes are TRBV10-3 and TRBJ2-2, with D unclear. There are 13 residues in the CDR3. The germline V gene encodes CDR1 ENHRY and CDR2 SYGVKD. Trimming removed 3 bases from V and 4 bases from J, with 6 bases in between.

The sample holds a few counts of this clonotype. V usage is TRBV28 and J usage is TRBJ2-1; D is undetermined. From germline, CDR1 is MDHEN and CDR2 SYDVKM. This CDR3 comprises 12 residues. V was pared by 6 bases and J by 2 bases, with 5 bases between. The CDR3 nucleotides read TGTGCCAGCAGGTCCCCCTACAATGAGCAGTTCTTC. This encodes CASRSPYNEQFF.